This T cell receptor beta chain was sequenced during a study of cytomegalovirus exposure and HLA in healthy donors (dated 2017 in TCRdb). In the study overall: According to an earlier analysis of around 600 of the donors, about 180 million T cells yielded roughly 110 million unique TCR beta sequences and about 300 Gb of sequence data. Among about 400 genotyped donors of the cohort, an average of approximately 200,000 unique TCR beta nucleotide sequences was sequenced per donor, of which roughly 17% were non-productive. An early release covering 550 to 650 HLA-typed donors comprised approximately 300 gigabases of sequencing data and around 85 million unique TCR sequences. Typing coverage varied by locus: roughly 629-630 donors for A, B, C, DRB1 and DQB1; around 560 for DQA1; over 600 for DPA1; around 450 for DPB1. In the later analysis, no new phenotypic data were used to find candidate immune exposures; instead, reliance was placed on TCR beta sequences and their occurrence across donors. Class I and class II HLA loci were covered by the typing at four-digit resolution. In a later analysis, previously published TCR beta repertoires from 550 to 750 donors were re-analyzed and high-resolution HLA genotyping was added so that TCR occurrence patterns could be studied. To decide whether each TCR beta V gene segment behaved as functional or pseudogenic, an earlier analysis of approximately 620 of the donors relied on high-throughput TCR beta sequencing. The study aimed to test whether signatures of past pathogen exposure could be identified by cataloging public T cell receptors. In a later genetic analysis, genome-wide SNP genotypes for about 55% of the roughly 700 donors were used, and that subset was treated as a discovery cohort. Besides the first cohort of roughly 640 subjects, a separate validation cohort made up of 90 to 150 different subjects was used. High-throughput TCR immunosequencing, statistical association of individual TCRs with disease status, and machine learning were combined to predict cytomegalovirus infection status. All discovery cohort repertoires had been generated using a single sequencing platform. Several DR-DQ haplotypes were treated as single units for association and clustering because of strong linkage in the cohort. Donor age, sex, ethnicity and CMV serostatus were compiled together with the repertoire data. Using immunosequencing, the study profiled T cell repertoires from fewer than 700 subjects and related those repertoires to cytomegalovirus serostatus. The genetic ancestry cluster associated with self-reported Caucasian donors included about 81% of the roughly 380 genotyped donors.

From cysteine to phenylalanine, the CDR3 is 19 amino acids long. The kept DNA is CDR3 alone, 57 bases in frame from the first base. V trim: 2 bases; J trim: 1 base; unmatched bases: 14. CDR1 and CDR2, looked up from the germline V gene (reference sequence), are LNHDA and SQIVND. Beyond this particular receptor, the publication reports: When HLA alleles, especially DR and DQ, strongly co-occurred, attributing TCR associations to individual alleles was difficult. A further reported finding was that TCR beta sequences accurately predicted the HLA-A and HLA-B alleles for most subjects in the first cohort. The classifier was reported to diagnose cytomegalovirus status with high specificity and sensitivity in both the original cohort and the validation cohort. The cohort was sequenced for TCR beta chains only, and without alpha or paired-chain data the features that could be detected were limited. Sequencing depth was assumed to be roughly uniform across donors in the presence/absence analyses, though that assumption may not hold. Some IMGT-functional V segments, including TRBV6-2 and TRBV6-3, could not be told apart with the 87-base-pair reads, so those segments were excluded. A later genetic analysis reported fewer N-insertions in productive TCRs among donors in an Asian-associated ancestry cluster than the roughly 720-donor mean. The authors suggested that the approach could potentially be generalized to other disease states and immunological phenotypes. CMV serostatus was the only immune exposure information available for the cohort. About 17 rarely observed V segments, including chromosome 9 orphons, were excluded from the earlier analysis of several hundred of the donors because counts were too low. In a later analysis, HLA-associated TCR beta chains showed more clonal expansion and lower generation probabilities than non-associated chains that were equally common. An association between a missense DCLRE1C variant and V-gene and J-gene trimming of TCR beta chains was found in a later genetic analysis and replicated in an independent cohort. In vitro tests confirmed that three of the cytomegalovirus-associated TCR beta chains recognize cytomegalovirus antigens. HLA typing was unavailable for some donors at each locus, so association tests used only the typed subset. Linkage disequilibrium might explain the correlated functional status among segregating V segments, but an unknown experimental factor could not be excluded. Most TCR sequences were observed very rarely across donors, whereas some public TCRs were present in many individuals. A cluster of highly shared sequence variants was judged likely to represent a technical artifact of the sequencing pipeline. In a later analysis, most CMV-associated TCR beta chains were found to appear HLA-restricted, with HLA associations seemingly driven largely by CMV exposure. In an earlier analysis of 500 to 650 of the donors, most TCR beta V segments appeared in productive rearrangements about 87% or about 30% of the time, broadly matching IMGT annotations. A later analysis found that TCR association rates varied across HLA loci, with DRB1 alleles showing the most associated TCRs and HLA-C alleles the fewest. The study listed 150 to 200 TCR beta chains as associated with cytomegalovirus. A later analysis reported that several top co-occurrence clusters appeared linked to parvovirus B19, influenza, CMV and Epstein-Barr virus. In a later analysis, over 15,000 TCR beta sequences were associated with specific HLA alleles at a false discovery rate of 0.05.

The library was prepared using the immunoSEQ multiplex PCR assay. The multiplex PCR relied on a mix of 60 forward primers for TCR Vbeta segments and 13 reverse primers for TCR Jbeta segments. The CDR3 region of rearranged TCR beta genes was amplified from genomic DNA with a multiplex PCR assay. The Illumina HiSeq System was used to sequence the amplified TCR beta libraries as 87-base-pair reads. Concerning the study's data processing: Across the 640 or so repertoires, a later analysis counted tens of millions of unique TCR beta chains, approximately 10 million of which were shared by at least two donors. Raw reads were error-corrected and collapsed into unique sequences with a nearest-neighbor algorithm that merged closely related sequences to remove PCR and sequencing errors. CDR3 sequences were aligned to IMGT reference sequences to assign V, D and J gene segments. Each retained sequence needed at least a six-nucleotide match to both a V gene segment and a J gene segment. A rearrangement counted as productive if the CDR3 had no stop codons and remained in frame with V and J, and every other rearrangement counted as non-productive. Following IMGT convention, CDR3 was defined as the stretch from the second conserved V-encoded cysteine up to the conserved J-encoded phenylalanine. The earlier analysis of 587 of the donors excluded any sequence lacking an unambiguous match to a single V gene segment. An earlier analysis of approximately 590 of the donors classified V segments as functional when productive rearrangements were above 56.7% and as segregating when the standard deviation between donors was above 5%. To diagnose cytomegalovirus status from the catalog of TCR beta chain sequences, a statistical classification framework was built. In a later analysis, V and J genes were assigned by comparing TCR nucleotide sequences against IMGT/GENE-DB human TR gene sequences. In a later analysis, CDR3 sequences and most-parsimonious VDJ recombination scenarios were assigned using the TCRdist pipeline. In a later analysis, every TCR beta chain was defined by the combination of its CDR3 amino acid sequence and its V-gene family, and reads without a unique V-gene family were dropped. In a later analysis, 550 to 650 highly shared, low-generation-probability nucleotide sequences were removed to address suspected cross-contamination and a sequencing artifact. In a later analysis, a clonal expansion index for each public chain was calculated from normalized within-repertoire ranks of inferred template counts. A later analysis computed generation probabilities with a VDJ recombination model fitted to out-of-frame rearrangements, and checked the results against IGoR. A later analysis scored TCR-TCR, TCR-HLA and TCR-CMV co-occurrence with hypergeometric tests, applying a repertoire-size bias correction to TCR pairs. False discovery rates were estimated in a later analysis by permuting HLA or CMV assignments 20 times. In a later analysis, co-occurring TCRs were grouped using DBSCAN, with TCRdist sequence similarity added in when clustering inside HLA-allele-positive subsets. For co-occurrence clustering, repertoires with fewer than 30,000 or more than 120,000 public chains were excluded, along with five repertoires with anomalous nucleotide sharing. TCRdb's version of the immuneACCESS table is confined to in-frame rearrangements and falls short of the full clone set. An unresolved V gene accounts for under half of the shortfall where checked; the remainder is of unknown origin. That table supplies the V and J calls and clone size; D and trimming were determined from the DNA. In this sample the table shows tens of thousands of clones, around 77% of which occur a single time. Clones ranked in the top ten supply approximately 5.8% of the sample.

The cohort was made up of about 610 healthy bone marrow donors. At the time of sampling, all cohort members were nominally healthy, though unrecorded immune exposures were likely present. The donor tested CMV seronegative, placing the donor among the 300 to 450 seronegative members of the cohort. Each donor provided a peripheral blood sample, and peripheral blood mononuclear cells were used for TCR beta sequencing. Genomic DNA was extracted from the blood cell samples with the Qiagen DNeasy Blood Extraction Kit. On this clone itself: It lacks a known antigen. No clone much larger than this one lies a single base away; base qualities are absent.

The rearrangement combines TRBV19 with TRBJ1-1; TRBD1 matches 9 bases in the middle. This clonotype originated in a man in his fifties in good health and CMV-seronegative. Sequencing used PBMCs. At the DNA level, the sequence is TGTGCCAGTAGTATACTGTTATCGGGACAGGGCCCCTCGAACACTGAAGCTTTCTTT. Its translation is CASSILLSGQGPSNTEAFF. The full variable domain, with segments outside the CDR3 supplied by the reference TRBV19 and TRBJ1-1 proteins, appears as DGGITQSPKYLFRKEGQNVTLSCEQNLNHDAMYWYRQDPGQGLRLIYYSQIVNDFQKGDIAEGYSVSREKKESFPLTVTSAQKNPTAFYLCASSILLSGQGPSNTEAFFGQGTRLTVV.